This T cell receptor (beta chain) was found in a study of OX40 agonist ivuxolimab in advanced cancers. The CDR3 has 13 amino acids. Per the germline V gene, CDR1 is SGHRS and CDR2 is YFSETQ. With 3 bases removed from V and 4 bases from J, the gap between germline ends came to 11 bases. The table came from immunoSEQ multiplex PCR; TCRdb's copy has only in-frame clones and leaves some out. Of fewer than 200,000 clones in the sample, roughly 94% were seen once. The V call is TRBV5-1, the J call TRBJ2-7; D remains ambiguous. Sequencing was performed on CD4+ or CD8+ T cells sorted from blood, taken in a trial of the OX40 agonist ivuxolimab. The clonotype originates from an adult with an advanced solid tumor such as melanoma, head and neck, liver or kidney cancer. The DNA of the CDR3 is TGCGCCAGCAGCTCCACGGACCGTTACGAGCAGTACTTC. Protein: CASSSTDRYEQYF.